The clone carrying this TCR beta chain occurred once. The record originates from a study of control samples from healthy donors and cancer patients. Trimming removed 3 bases from V and 2 bases from J; junction bases left unmatched: 11. Germline CDR1 reads SGHDT; CDR2 reads YYEEEE. The CDR3 extends over 17 amino acids. The table came from immunoSEQ multiplex PCR; TCRdb's copy has only in-frame clones and leaves some out. The sample records roughly 86,000 clones, approximately 93% being singletons. This receptor was identified in a woman aged 30 to 39 in good health. Material for sequencing was blood. This chain joins TRBV5-6 and TRBJ2-3; 8 nucleotides match TRBD2. CDR3 coding DNA: TGTGCCAGCAGCTATAAGATTAGCGGGATAAACACAGATACGCAGTATTTT. Its translation is CASSYKISGINTDTQYF.